This T cell receptor beta chain is from a study of T cell repertoires in cytomegalovirus infection (dated by TCRdb to the late 2010s). Study-wide context: Donor HLA type was relevant to the analysis, as public TCR beta signatures indicated carriage of CMV infection together with the matching HLA type.

Study-level results and caveats: The ex vivo response was dominated by HLA-C-restricted CMV-specific TCR beta clonotypes, which also provided the single most frequent clonotype in two of eight donors. In both this cohort and an independent cohort of approximately 350 donors, the cumulative frequency of public TCR beta family members distinguished carriers of CMV infection plus the relevant HLA type.

This clonotype appeared many times. Its specific antigen is unknown. Nothing much larger sits one base from this clone, and base qualities are not available. The data were produced on an Illumina HiSeq 1500. In-frame beta chains were kept once TCRdb had trimmed the public reads at Q25 with fastp and called clones with MiXCR. Rows are combined by CDR3 protein, so each entry shows the most common genes and DNA. In this sample the table shows approximately 7,500 distinct CDR3 sequences, approximately 58% of which occur a single time. Clones ranked in the top ten supply around 72% of the sample. Between the V and J ends, shortened by 3 bases and 2 bases respectively, the junction contains 12 bases. Including cysteine and phenylalanine, the CDR3 has 14 amino acids. Only the CDR3 DNA is retained, 42 bases long and in frame from the first base. Taken from the germline V gene, the CDR1 and CDR2 loops are SGDLS and YYNGEE.

The sequencing input was PBMCs, sequenced either directly or after in vitro stimulation (not recorded which). In this chain, TRBV9 is recombined with TRBJ2-7; the D gene lacks a confident call. This clonotype was obtained from a human donor in good health (CMV status not recorded). Some clones in this sample may be carry-over from other donors' samples. For the CDR3, the sequence is CASSAVNLPYEQYF. The DNA is TGTGCCAGCAGCGCAGTTAACCTTCCCTACGAGCAGTACTTC.